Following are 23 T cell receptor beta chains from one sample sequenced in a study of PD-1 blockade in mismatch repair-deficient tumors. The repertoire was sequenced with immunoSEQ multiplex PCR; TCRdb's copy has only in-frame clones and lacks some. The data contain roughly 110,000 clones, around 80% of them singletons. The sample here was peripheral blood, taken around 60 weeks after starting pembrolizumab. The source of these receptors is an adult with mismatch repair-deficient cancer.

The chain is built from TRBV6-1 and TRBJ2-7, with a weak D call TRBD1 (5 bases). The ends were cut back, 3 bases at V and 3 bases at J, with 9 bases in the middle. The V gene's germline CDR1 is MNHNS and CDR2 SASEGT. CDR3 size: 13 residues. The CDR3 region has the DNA TGTGCCAGCAGTGACCAGGGCTACTACGAGCAGTACTTC. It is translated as CASSDQGYYEQYF.

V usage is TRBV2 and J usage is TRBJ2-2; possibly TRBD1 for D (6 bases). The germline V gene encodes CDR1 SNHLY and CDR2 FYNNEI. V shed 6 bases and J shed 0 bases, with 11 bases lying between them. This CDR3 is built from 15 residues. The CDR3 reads CASSRTDANTGELFF. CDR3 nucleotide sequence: TGTGCCAGCAGCCGGACAGACGCGAACACCGGGGAGCTGTTTTTT.

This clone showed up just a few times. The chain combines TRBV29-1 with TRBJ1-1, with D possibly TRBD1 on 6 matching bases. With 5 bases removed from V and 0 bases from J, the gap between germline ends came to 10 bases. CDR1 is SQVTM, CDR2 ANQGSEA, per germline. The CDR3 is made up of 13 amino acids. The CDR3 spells CSVTTGLNTEAFF. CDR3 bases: TGCAGCGTTACTACAGGGTTGAACACTGAAGCTTTCTTT.

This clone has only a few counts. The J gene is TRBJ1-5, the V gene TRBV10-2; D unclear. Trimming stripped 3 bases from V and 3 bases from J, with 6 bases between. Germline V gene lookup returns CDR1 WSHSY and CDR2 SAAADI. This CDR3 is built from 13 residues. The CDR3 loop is CASSDRLNQPQHF. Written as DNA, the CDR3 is TGCGCCAGCAGTGACAGGCTCAATCAGCCCCAGCATTTT.

The CDR3 loop reads CASSPNLVPQYF. DNA for the CDR3: TGTGCCAGCAGTCCCAACCTGGTCCCGCAGTATTTT. This chain connects TRBV27 to TRBJ2-3; D is undetermined. The V gene lost 5 bases and the J gene lost 10 bases, with 13 bases spanning the gap. Germline CDR1 is MNHEY and CDR2 is SMNVEV (reference sequence). The CDR3 loop spans 12 amino acids.

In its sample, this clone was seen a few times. The CDR3 coding sequence is TGTGCCAGCAGCCGGGGGCCAGCCGGCTACGAGCAGTACTTC. It yields the protein CASSRGPAGYEQYF. This chain connects TRBV5-4 to TRBJ2-7, with D perhaps TRBD1 or TRBD2 (6 bases each). V lost 4 bases and J lost 3, with 14 bases in between. The germline CDR1 and CDR2 sequences are SGHNT and YYREEE (reference sequence). CDR3 length: 14 amino acids.

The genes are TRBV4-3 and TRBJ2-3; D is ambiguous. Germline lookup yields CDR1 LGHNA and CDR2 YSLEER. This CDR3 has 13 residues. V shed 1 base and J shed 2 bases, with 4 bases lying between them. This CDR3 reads CASSQGATDTQYF. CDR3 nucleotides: TGCGCCAGCAGCCAAGGCGCCACAGATACGCAGTATTTT.

The DNA of the CDR3 is TGTGCCAGCAGCTTGGCGGGGGGAGTAACCGGGGAGCTGTTTTTT. Amino acids: CASSLAGGVTGELFF. The rearrangement joins TRBV5-4 to TRBJ2-2; 7 positions agree with TRBD2. This CDR3 has 15 amino acids. In germline, CDR1 is SGHNT, CDR2 YYREEE (reference sequence). V was clipped by 0 bases and J by 5 bases; unmatched bases: 4.

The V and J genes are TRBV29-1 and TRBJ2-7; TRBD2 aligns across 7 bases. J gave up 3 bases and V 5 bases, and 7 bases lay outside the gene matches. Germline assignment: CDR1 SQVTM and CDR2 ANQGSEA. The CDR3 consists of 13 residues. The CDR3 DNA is TGCAGCGTTACGGGGACTAACCACTACGAGCAGTACTTC. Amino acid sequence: CSVTGTNHYEQYF.

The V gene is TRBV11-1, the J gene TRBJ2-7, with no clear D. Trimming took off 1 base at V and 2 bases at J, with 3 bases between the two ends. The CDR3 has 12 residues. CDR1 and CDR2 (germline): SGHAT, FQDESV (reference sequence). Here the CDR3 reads CASSLVPYEQYF. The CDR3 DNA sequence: TGTGCCAGCAGCTTAGTGCCCTACGAGCAGTACTTC.

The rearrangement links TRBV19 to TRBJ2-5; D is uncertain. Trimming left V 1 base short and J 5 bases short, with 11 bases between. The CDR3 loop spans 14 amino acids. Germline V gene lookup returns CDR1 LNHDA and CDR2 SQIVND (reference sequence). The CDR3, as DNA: TGTGCCAGTAGTATAGGGCCGCTCGTGGAGACCCAGTACTTC. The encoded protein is CASSIGPLVETQYF.

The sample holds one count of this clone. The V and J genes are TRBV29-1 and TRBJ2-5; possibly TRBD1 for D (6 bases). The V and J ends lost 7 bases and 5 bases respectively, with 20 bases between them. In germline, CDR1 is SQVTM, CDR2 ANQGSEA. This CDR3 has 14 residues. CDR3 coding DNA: TGCAGCGGAACAGGGACGGAAACAGTGGAGACCCAGTACTTC. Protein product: CSGTGTETVETQYF.

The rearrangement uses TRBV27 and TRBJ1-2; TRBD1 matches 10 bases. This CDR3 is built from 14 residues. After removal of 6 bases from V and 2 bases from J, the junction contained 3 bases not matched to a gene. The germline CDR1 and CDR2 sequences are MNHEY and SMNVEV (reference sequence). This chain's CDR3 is CASSPGQGNYGYTF. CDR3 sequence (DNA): TGTGCCAGCAGCCCGGGACAGGGGAACTATGGCTACACCTTC.

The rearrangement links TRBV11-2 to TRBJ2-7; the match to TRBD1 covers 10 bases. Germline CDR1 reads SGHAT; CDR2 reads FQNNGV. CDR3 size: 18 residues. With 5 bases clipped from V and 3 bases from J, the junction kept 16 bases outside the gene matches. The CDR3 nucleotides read TGTGCCAGCAGCCCGCGTCCCGGGACAGGGGTCGCCGTCTACGAGCAGTACTTC. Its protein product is CASSPRPGTGVAVYEQYF.

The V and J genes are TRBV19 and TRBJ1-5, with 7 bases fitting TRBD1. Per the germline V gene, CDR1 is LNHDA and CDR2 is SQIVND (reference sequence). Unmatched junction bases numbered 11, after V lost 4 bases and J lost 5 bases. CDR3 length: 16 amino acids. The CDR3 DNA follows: TGTGCCAGTAGTACCCCCACAGGGGTAACCTATCAGCCCCAGCATTTT. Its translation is CASSTPTGVTYQPQHF.

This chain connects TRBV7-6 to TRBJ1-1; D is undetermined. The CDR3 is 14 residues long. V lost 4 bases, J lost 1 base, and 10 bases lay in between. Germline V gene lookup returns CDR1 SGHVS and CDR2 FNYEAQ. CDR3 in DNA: TGTGCCAGCAGCTCCGAGGCAGCGAACACTGAAGCTTTCTTT. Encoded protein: CASSSEAANTEAFF.

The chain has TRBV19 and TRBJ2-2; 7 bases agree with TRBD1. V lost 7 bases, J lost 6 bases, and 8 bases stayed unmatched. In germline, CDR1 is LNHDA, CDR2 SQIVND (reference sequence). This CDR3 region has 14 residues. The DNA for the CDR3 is TGTGCCAGTACGGAGACAGGGACCGCCGGGGAGCTGTTTTTT. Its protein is CASTETGTAGELFF.

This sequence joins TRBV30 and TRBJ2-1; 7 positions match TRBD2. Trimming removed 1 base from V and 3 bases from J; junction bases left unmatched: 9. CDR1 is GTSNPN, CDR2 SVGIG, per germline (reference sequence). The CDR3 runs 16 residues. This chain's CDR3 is CAWSGGLVPIYNEQFF. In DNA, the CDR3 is TGTGCCTGGAGTGGAGGACTAGTCCCCATCTACAATGAGCAGTTCTTC.

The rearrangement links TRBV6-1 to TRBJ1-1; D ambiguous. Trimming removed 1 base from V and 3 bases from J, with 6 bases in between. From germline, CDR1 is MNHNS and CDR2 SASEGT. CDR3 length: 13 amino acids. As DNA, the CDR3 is TGTGCCAGCAGTGAAGGGTCGTACACTGAAGCTTTCTTT. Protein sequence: CASSEGSYTEAFF.

The CDR3, as DNA: TGCGCCAGCAGCTCAACTAGCGGGAGAAGCAATGAGCAGTTCTTC. Amino acids: CASSSTSGRSNEQFF. This chain joins TRBV4-1 and TRBJ2-1; 11 bases agree with TRBD2. V lost 5 bases to trimming and J lost 6 bases; unmatched junction nucleotides: 6. The CDR3 covers 15 residues. Germline V gene data show CDR1 as MGHRA and CDR2 as YSYEKL.

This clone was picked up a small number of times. The chain's CDR3 is CASSKLRPGDEQFF. CDR3 bases: TGCGCCAGCAGCAAACTACGACCAGGGGATGAGCAGTTCTTC. The rearrangement links TRBV5-1 to TRBJ2-1; a weak D match, TRBD1 (6 bases). V shed 4 bases and J shed 8 bases, with 16 bases lying between them. This CDR3 is 14 amino acids long. Germline V gene lookup returns CDR1 SGHRS and CDR2 YFSETQ. Combining the CDR3 with reference TRBV5-1 and TRBJ2-1 gives the whole variable domain KAGVTQTPRYLIKTRGQQVTLSCSPISGHRSVSWYQQTPGQGLQFLFEYFSETQRNKGNFPGRFSGRQFSNSRSEMNVSTLELGDSALYLCASSKLRPGDEQFFGPGTRLTVL.

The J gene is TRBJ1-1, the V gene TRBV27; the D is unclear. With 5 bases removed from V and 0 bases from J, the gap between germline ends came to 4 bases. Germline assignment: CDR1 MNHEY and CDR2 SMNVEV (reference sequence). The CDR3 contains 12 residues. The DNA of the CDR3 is TGTGCCAGCAGTCGTTTGAACACTGAAGCTTTCTTT. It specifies CASSRLNTEAFF.

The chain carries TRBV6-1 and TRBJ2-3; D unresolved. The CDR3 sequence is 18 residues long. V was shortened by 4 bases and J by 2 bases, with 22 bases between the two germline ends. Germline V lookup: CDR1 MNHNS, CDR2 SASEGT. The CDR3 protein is CASSASLSQEDYTDTQYF. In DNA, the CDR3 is TGTGCCAGCAGTGCCTCCCTTTCCCAAGAGGATTACACAGATACGCAGTATTTT.